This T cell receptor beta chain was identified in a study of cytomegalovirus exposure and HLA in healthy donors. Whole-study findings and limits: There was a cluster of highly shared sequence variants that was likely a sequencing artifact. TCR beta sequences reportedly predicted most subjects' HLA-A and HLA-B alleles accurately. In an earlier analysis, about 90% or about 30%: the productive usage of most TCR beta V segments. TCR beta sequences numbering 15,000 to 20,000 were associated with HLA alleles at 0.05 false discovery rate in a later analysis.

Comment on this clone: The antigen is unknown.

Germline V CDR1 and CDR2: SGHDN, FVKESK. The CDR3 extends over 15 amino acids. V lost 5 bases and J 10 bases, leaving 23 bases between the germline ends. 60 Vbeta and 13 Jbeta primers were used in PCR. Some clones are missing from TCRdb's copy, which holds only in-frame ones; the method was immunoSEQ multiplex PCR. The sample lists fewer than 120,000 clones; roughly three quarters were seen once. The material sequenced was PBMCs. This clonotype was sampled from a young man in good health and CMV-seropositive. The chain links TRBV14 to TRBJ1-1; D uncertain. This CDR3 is CASSSREVCCGGAFF. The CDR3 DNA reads TGTGCCAGCAGCTCAAGAGAGGTCTGCTGCGGTGGAGCTTTCTTT.